The 5 T cell receptor beta chains given below trace back to one sample, sequenced in a study of blood T cell repertoires in COVID-19. Only in-frame clones appear in the TCRdb table, and some are missing; sequencing was by immunoSEQ multiplex PCR. The sample lists more than 120,000 clones, about 91% occurring once. The sample was peripheral blood. Source of these receptors: a human donor in a cohort sampled during active COVID-19.

This clone has just one count. The V gene is TRBV5-4, the J gene TRBJ2-4, with TRBD2 matching 7 bases. Unmatched junction bases numbered 0, after V lost 0 bases and J lost 0 bases. CDR3 size: 15 residues. Looked up from germline, CDR1 is SGHNT and CDR2 is YYREEE (reference sequence). CDR3 DNA: TGTGCCAGCAGCTTGGGGGGGGGAGCCAAAAACATTCAGTACTTC. Protein product: CASSLGGGAKNIQYF.

The chain joins TRBV25-1 to TRBJ2-7; 10 nucleotides align to TRBD1. The CDR3 is 14 amino acids. Germline loops: CDR1 MGHDK, CDR2 SYGVNS. J lost 7 bases, V lost 3 bases, and 6 bases had no gene match. The CDR3 loop is CASSEWDRGVEQYF. DNA of the CDR3: TGTGCCAGCAGTGAGTGGGACAGGGGCGTAGAGCAGTACTTC.

This clone appeared many times. The chain links TRBV12-3 or TRBV12-4 to TRBJ1-2, with TRBD1 matching 7 bases. With V trimmed by 6 bases and J by 7 bases, 8 bases remained unmatched. CDR3 size: 13 residues. DNA for the CDR3: TGTGCCAGCAGCTCAACAGGGGCGGGTGGCTACACCTTC. This codes for CASSSTGAGGYTF.

The chain carries TRBV18 and TRBJ1-2; D not resolved. The V and J ends lost 6 bases and 1 base respectively, with 9 bases between them. The CDR3 covers 13 residues. Germline-derived CDR1 and CDR2 are KGHSH and LQKENI. Here the CDR3 DNA reads TGTGCCAGCTCGCCGACATATAACTATGGCTACACCTTC. Amino acid sequence: CASSPTYNYGYTF.

This clone was counted between two and nine times. The gene calls are TRBV3-1 (or the pseudogene TRBV3-2) and TRBJ1-2; no clear D gene. The length of the CDR3 is 13 residues. The germline CDR1 and CDR2 sequences are LGHDT and YNNKEL (reference sequence). V was trimmed by 1 base and J by 3 bases, leaving 6 bases between them. The CDR3 spells CASSQGAYYGYTF. The DNA for the CDR3 is TGTGCCAGCAGCCAAGGGGCATACTATGGCTACACCTTC.